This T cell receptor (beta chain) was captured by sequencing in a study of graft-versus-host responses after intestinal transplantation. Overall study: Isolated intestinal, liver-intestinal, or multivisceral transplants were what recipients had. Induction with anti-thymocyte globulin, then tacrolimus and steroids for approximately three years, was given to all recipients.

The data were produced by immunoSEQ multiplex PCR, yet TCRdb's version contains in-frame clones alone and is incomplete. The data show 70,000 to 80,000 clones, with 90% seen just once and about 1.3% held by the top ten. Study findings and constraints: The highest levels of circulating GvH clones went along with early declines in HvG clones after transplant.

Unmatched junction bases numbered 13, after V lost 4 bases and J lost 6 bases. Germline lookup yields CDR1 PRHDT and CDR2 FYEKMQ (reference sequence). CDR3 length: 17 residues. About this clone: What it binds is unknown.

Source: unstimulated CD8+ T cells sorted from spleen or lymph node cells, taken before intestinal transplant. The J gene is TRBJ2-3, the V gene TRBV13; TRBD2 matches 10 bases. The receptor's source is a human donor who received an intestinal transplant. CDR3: CASSSQAPGLASDTQYF. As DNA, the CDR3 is TGTGCCAGCAGCTCCCAAGCACCGGGACTAGCGTCGGATACGCAGTATTTT. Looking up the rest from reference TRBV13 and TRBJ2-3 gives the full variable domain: AAGVIQSPRHLIKEKRETATLKCYPIPRHDTVYWYQQGPGQDPQFLISFYEKMQSDKGSIPDRFSAQQFSDYHSELNMSSLELGDSALYFCASSSQAPGLASDTQYFGPGTRLTVL.